The table lists the clone carrying this T cell receptor beta chain with a count of one. What it recognizes is unknown. The sample originates from a study of cytomegalovirus exposure and HLA in healthy donors. Study-wide points: There were some public TCRs occurring in many donors, but most TCR sequences were rare. The classifier was said to identify cytomegalovirus status with high specificity and sensitivity.

In the PCR, 60 Vbeta and 13 Jbeta primers were used. The method was immunoSEQ multiplex PCR; TCRdb's version includes in-frame clones alone and lacks a portion of them. The sample includes about 160,000 clones, around 79% seen only once; the top ten take about 1.3%. This clonotype was sampled from a man aged 18 to 29 in good health and CMV-seronegative. The material sequenced was PBMCs.

CDR3 bases: TGTGCCAGCAGCTGGACTAGCGGGAGGGGCACAGATACGCAGTATTTT. Translation gives CASSWTSGRGTDTQYF. The chain is built from TRBV6-4 and TRBJ2-3; TRBD2 agrees at 15 bases. Germline CDR1 and CDR2: MRHNA and SNTAGT. The CDR3 runs 16 residues. Losses at the gene ends were 6 bases for V and 1 base for J; bases not matched to a gene: 2.